The present entry profiles one T cell receptor (beta chain) with its context. Its specific antigen is unknown. No base-level quality is on record; no much larger clone is a single base apart. The trial excluded patients who had a history of autoimmune disease or who were on systemic immunosuppression. Peripheral blood for TCR sequencing was collected from all dose cohorts at baseline, on cycle 4 day 1, and on cycle 7 day 1. The samples were drawn from a first-in-human, open-label, multicenter phase I dose-escalation trial of ivuxolimab. Adults with locally advanced or metastatic melanoma, renal cell carcinoma, hepatocellular carcinoma or head and neck squamous cell carcinoma were enrolled in the trial. Before TCR sequencing, CD4+ T cells and CD8+ T cells from peripheral blood were sorted into separate populations. Genomic DNA was isolated from the sorted cells so that the TCRbeta CDR3 region could be sequenced. The immunoSEQ Assay was used for sequencing of TCRbeta CDR3 regions. In TCRdb, the immuneACCESS table is reduced to in-frame sequences with V and J assigned. These tables do not hold every clone; where another copy was compared, an unresolved V gene accounts for under half, and the others remain unexplained. The table for this sample lists some 66,000 clones; around 83% of them were counted only once. The top ten hold roughly 2.4% of the sample.

Reading the germline V gene gives CDR1 SNHLY and CDR2 FYNNEI. For this chain, trimming is 6 bases at the V end and 9 bases at the J end, and the number of junction bases without a gene match is 2. The CDR3 holds 11 amino acids from the cysteine to the phenylalanine. Only the CDR3 part of the read is kept: 33 bases, read in frame from the first base. The sample is drawn from a study of OX40 agonist ivuxolimab in advanced cancers. Regarding the complete study: Ivuxolimab, which targeted the costimulatory receptor OX40 (CD134), was an agonistic, fully human IgG2 monoclonal antibody. Intravenous ivuxolimab was administered to patients every 2 weeks at six dose levels: 0.01, 0.1, 0.3, 1.5, 3 and 10 mg/kg. Among the roughly 50 dose-escalation patients, some 19 had hepatocellular carcinoma, 15 or so melanoma, 9 renal cell carcinoma and 9 head and neck cancer. In the dose-escalation cohort, roughly 80% of patients were male, and the mean age was around 60 years, with a range of about 23 to 90. Prior anti-PD-1, anti-PD-L1 or anti-CTLA-4 therapy was permitted, and approximately 40% of dose-escalation patients had received checkpoint inhibitors. Partial responses occurred in three dose-escalation patients: two with cutaneous melanoma and one with hepatocellular carcinoma. Peripheral TCRbeta sequencing was intended to test whether TCR sequence diversity was altered and clonal T-cell expansion was caused by ivuxolimab. The paper reports the monotherapy dose-escalation portion (N of about 54 patients) of the phase I ivuxolimab trial. Study-level results and caveats: Low levels of normalized T-cell clonal expansion were also seen in some nonresponding patients. Clonal expansion of both CD4+ and CD8+ blood T cells was observed from baseline to week 6 at doses 0.1 to 3.0 mg/kg. Antigen specificity was not determined for the clonally expanded peripheral T cells. After ivuxolimab, CD8+ T cells had more expanded clones than CD4+ T cells on average. Partial responders in the 0.1-3.0 mg/kg groups had among the lowest normalized peripheral clonal expansion, especially among CD8+ T cells.

Sequences were derived from CD4+ or CD8+ T cells sorted from blood, sampled in a trial of the OX40 agonist ivuxolimab. This sequence was found in an adult with an advanced solid tumor such as melanoma, head and neck, liver or kidney cancer. The receptor chain draws on TRBV2 and TRBJ1-5, with 7 junctional bases fitting TRBD1. The CDR3 protein sequence reads: CASSSGGPQHF. At the DNA level, the sequence is TGTGCCAGCAGCTCAGGGGGGCCCCAGCATTTT.